This T cell receptor beta chain was recorded in a study of T-cell reconstitution after alpha-beta-depleted transplantation in children. A note on this clonotype: Its ends do not fully match the called genes, so a read error is possible.

For TCRbeta, the library was prepared with unique molecular identifiers. TCRdb redid the calling of the PCR reads with MiXCR, one entry per CDR3 protein. The sample contains some 290,000 distinct CDR3 sequences, 23% of which appear only once. The CDR3 covers 14 residues. CDR1 and CDR2 from the germline V gene are MGHRA and YSYEKL. The clonotype comes from a male patient under 18 who had a stem cell transplant for acute lymphoblastic leukemia, so the T cells may come from the graft donor. This material consisted of PBMCs, mostly from graft donor cells, taken 180 days after TCRalphabeta/CD19-depleted stem cell transplant. The rearrangement links TRBV4-1 to TRBJ2-7; D not resolved. CDR3: CASSLPGVSCEQYF. The CDR3 DNA reads as TGCGCCAGCAGCCTCCCTGGGGTCTCCTGCGAGCAGTACTTC.